One sample yielded the 30 T cell receptor beta chains listed below, sequenced in a study of blood T cell repertoires in COVID-19. Libraries were prepared by immunoSEQ multiplex PCR; TCRdb keeps only in-frame clonotypes and omits some of them. The sample contains more than 400,000 clones, roughly nine tenths of which appear only once. The source material was PBMCs or T cells enriched from blood (not recorded which). The receptors were gathered from a woman aged 18-30 years who had recovered from COVID-19.

CDR3: CASSSHLGGDGYGYTF. The DNA of the CDR3 is TGTGCCAGCAGTTCCCATTTGGGGGGGGATGGCTATGGCTACACCTTC. The chain has TRBV28 and TRBJ1-2; D may be TRBD1 (5 bases). The germline V gene has CDR1 MDHEN and CDR2 SYDVKM. The ends were cut back, 4 bases at V and 4 bases at J, with 19 bases in the middle. This CDR3 spans 16 amino acids.

The V and J genes are TRBV7-9 and TRBJ1-5; D not certain. This CDR3 is 12 amino acids long. Trimming cost V 5 bases and J 0 bases, with 2 bases left between them. Germline CDR1 SEHNR, CDR2 FQNEAQ (reference sequence). The CDR3 region is CASSHSNQPQHF. CDR3 in DNA: TGTGCCAGCAGCCATAGCAATCAGCCCCAGCATTTT.

This clone was found a few times. At the DNA level, this CDR3 is encoded by other sequences in the same sample as well. The chain combines TRBV5-1 with TRBJ2-7, with 7 bases identical to TRBD1. The CDR3 consists of 13 residues. V lost 0 bases and J lost 3; bases outside the gene matches: 0. Germline V CDR1 and CDR2: SGHRS, YFSETQ. The CDR3, as DNA: TGCGCCAGCAGCTTGGACAGGGGCTACGAGCAGTACTTC. It specifies CASSLDRGYEQYF.

This clone was observed once. The chain couples TRBV7-8 to TRBJ2-1; D possibly corresponds to TRBD1 (6 bases). V was clipped by 5 bases and J by 3 bases, with 23 bases between them. The germline V gene encodes CDR1 SGHVS and CDR2 FQNEAQ. CDR3 length: 18 residues. The CDR3 spells CASSLPPSGQQIYNEQFF. CDR3 sequence (DNA): TGTGCCAGCAGCCTTCCCCCCTCCGGACAGCAAATCTACAATGAGCAGTTCTTC.

V gene TRBV5-1 combines with J gene TRBJ2-1; D possibly corresponds to TRBD1 (5 bases). This CDR3 region has 16 residues. Germline-derived CDR1 and CDR2 are SGHRS and YFSETQ. V was trimmed by 1 base and J by 0 bases, leaving 11 bases between them. In nucleotides, the CDR3 is TGCGCCAGCAGCTTGTCAGGGCAGAGCTCCTACAATGAGCAGTTCTTC. Translation gives CASSLSGQSSYNEQFF.

The chain couples TRBV30 to TRBJ2-7; possibly TRBD1 for D (6 bases). In germline, CDR1 is GTSNPN, CDR2 SVGIG (reference sequence). CDR3 length: 13 amino acids. V was clipped by 0 bases and J by 2 bases, with 8 bases between them. Here the CDR3 reads CAWSVNRAYEQYF. CDR3 nucleotides: TGTGCCTGGAGTGTAAACAGGGCCTACGAGCAGTACTTC.

The DNA of the CDR3 is TGTGCCAGTAGTTTCCCGGGACAGGGGTTCAATGAGCAGTTCTTC. Translation gives CASSFPGQGFNEQFF. This chain joins TRBV19 and TRBJ2-1; the match to TRBD1 covers 10 bases. Trimming cost V 5 bases and J 6 bases; bases outside gene matches: 7. CDR1 LNHDA and CDR2 SQIVND come from the germline V gene (reference sequence). The CDR3 extends over 15 amino acids.

This clone was found once. The chain carries TRBV9 and TRBJ2-3, with D possibly TRBD1 on 7 matching bases. There are 15 residues in the CDR3. Germline CDR1 is SGDLS and CDR2 is YYNGEE. The V and J ends lost 5 bases and 3 bases respectively, with 16 bases between them. This CDR3 is CASSWRGQVTDTQYF. The CDR3 DNA reads TGTGCCAGCAGTTGGAGGGGGCAGGTGACAGATACGCAGTATTTT.

The chain recombines TRBV10-2 with TRBJ2-5; 12 nucleotides line up with TRBD2. The CDR3 covers 17 residues. V gave up 3 bases and J gave up 1 base; unmatched junction bases: 6. Germline CDR1 reads WSHSY; CDR2 reads SAAADI. The CDR3 DNA reads TGCGCCAGCAGTGATACTAGCGGGGGGCCCATCCAAGAGACCCAGTACTTC. Translating it yields CASSDTSGGPIQETQYF.

A single count supports this clone. The chain carries TRBV20-1 and TRBJ1-5; no definite D call. Germline V gene sequence: CDR1 DFQATT, CDR2 SNEGSKA (reference sequence). Trimming removed 3 bases at V and 2 bases at J, with 14 bases between. The CDR3 is 15 amino acids. CDR3: CSASGGADGNQPQHF. The CDR3 DNA follows: TGCAGTGCTAGTGGTGGAGCAGACGGCAATCAGCCCCAGCATTTT.

The CDR3 sequence is CASSPGGAGYTEAFF. CDR3 nucleotide sequence: TGTGCCAGCAGCCCCGGTGGAGCGGGTTATACTGAAGCTTTCTTT. This chain joins TRBV7-9 and TRBJ1-1; no definite D call. Per germline, CDR1 SEHNR and CDR2 FQNEAQ (reference sequence). V was trimmed by 5 bases and J by 5 bases, leaving 18 bases between them. The CDR3 sequence is 15 residues long. The full variable domain, rest sourced from reference TRBV7-9 and TRBJ1-1, is DTGVSQNPRHKITKRGQNVTFRCDPISEHNRLYWYRQTLGQGPEFLTYFQNEAQLEKSRLLSDRFSAERPKGSFSTLEIQRTEQGDSAMYLCASSPGGAGYTEAFFGQGTRLTVV.

The chain uses TRBV29-1 and TRBJ1-4; TRBD1 matches 9 bases. V trimming: 6 bases; J trimming: 8 bases; junction bases outside the gene matches: 7. Germline V gives CDR1 SQVTM, CDR2 ANQGSEA. This CDR3 is built from 13 residues. The DNA of the CDR3 is TGCAGCGTGCCGGGACAGGGCCGGGAAAAACTGTTTTTT. Translated, it gives CSVPGQGREKLFF.

This clone was counted between two and nine times. The V gene is TRBV12-3 or TRBV12-4, the J gene TRBJ1-5; D gene uncertain. The CDR3 sequence is 13 residues long. Trimming stripped 2 bases from V and 3 bases from J, with 5 bases between. The CDR3 protein is CASSLSNNQPQHF. CDR3 nucleotides: TGTGCCAGCAGTTTATCAAACAATCAGCCCCAGCATTTT.

Written as DNA, the CDR3 is TGTGCCAGCAGCTTAGATGGAGGGGCATCCAATGAGCAGTTCTTC. It specifies CASSLDGGASNEQFF. J is TRBJ2-1 and V is TRBV11-3; a possible D gene is TRBD2 (6 bases). Germline assignment: CDR1 SGHNT and CDR2 YENEEA. V lost 0 bases to trimming and J lost 6 bases, with 12 bases between them. The CDR3 contains 15 residues.

This chain links TRBV19 with TRBJ2-2, with 9 positions matching TRBD1. V was clipped by 4 bases and J by 4 bases; unmatched bases: 4. The CDR3 has 15 amino acids. Germline-derived CDR1 and CDR2 are LNHDA and SQIVND (reference sequence). The DNA of the CDR3 is TGTGCCAGTAGTAACCGGGACAGGGTCACCGGGGAGCTGTTTTTT. It is translated as CASSNRDRVTGELFF.

The CDR3 here is CASSPIGQATTNEKLFF. As DNA, the CDR3 is TGCGCCAGCAGCCCAATCGGACAGGCGACAACTAATGAAAAACTGTTTTTT. This sequence joins TRBV4-1 and TRBJ1-4; 7 bases fit TRBD1. Germline CDR1 MGHRA, CDR2 YSYEKL. V lost 4 bases, J lost 0 bases, and 8 bases stayed unmatched. This CDR3 has 17 amino acids.

This clone was counted once. This chain connects TRBV5-1 to TRBJ1-1; D not certain. This CDR3 has 15 residues. Trimming pared 4 bases from V and 6 bases from J, leaving 19 bases between. Looked up from germline, CDR1 is SGHRS and CDR2 is YFSETQ. The CDR3 coding sequence is TGCGCCAGCAGCCTGGCTACCTCTCTCCACTCTGAAGCTTTCTTT. This encodes CASSLATSLHSEAFF.

This sequence joins TRBV19 and TRBJ1-1, with D possibly matching TRBD1 (6 bases). Trimming cost V 4 bases and J 4 bases, with 13 bases left between them. The germline CDR1 and CDR2 sequences are LNHDA and SQIVND (reference sequence). The CDR3 length is 14 residues. CDR3 DNA sequence: TGTGCCAGTAGTACCGCAGGGGTTGGCACTGAAGCTTTCTTT. Encoded protein: CASSTAGVGTEAFF.

J is TRBJ2-3 and V is TRBV28; 8 bases line up with TRBD2. CDR1 and CDR2 (germline): MDHEN, SYDVKM. This CDR3 spans 12 amino acids. The V segment lost 7 bases and the J segment 11 bases; nucleotides outside the gene matches: 8. CDR3 DNA: TGTGCCAGCATCTCCGGGGGGGCTGTGCAGTATTTT. Amino acids: CASISGGAVQYF.

The rearrangement joins TRBV11-2 to TRBJ2-1; a possible D gene is TRBD1 (6 bases). From germline, CDR1 is SGHAT and CDR2 FQNNGV. This CDR3 is 15 amino acids long. Trimming cost V 7 bases and J 2 bases, with 15 bases left between them. CDR3 loop: CASTFGTPAYNEQFF. For the CDR3, the DNA is TGTGCCAGCACCTTTGGGACACCCGCCTACAATGAGCAGTTCTTC.

The chain links TRBV3-1 (or the pseudogene TRBV3-2) to TRBJ1-5; D gene unclear. V lost 0 bases to trimming and J lost 9 bases, with 12 bases between them. This CDR3 contains 14 residues. Germline values: CDR1 LGHDT, CDR2 YNNKEL (reference sequence). The CDR3 region is CASSQDGLLPPQHF. CDR3 coding DNA: TGTGCCAGCAGCCAAGATGGGCTTTTACCGCCCCAGCATTTT.

This chain uses TRBV4-1 with TRBJ1-1; 7 bases are shared with TRBD1. Germline V gene sequence: CDR1 MGHRA, CDR2 YSYEKL. V lost 3 bases to trimming and J lost 0 bases; unmatched junction nucleotides: 7. The CDR3 totals 16 residues. CDR3 loop: CASSQHIQGMNTEAFF. The CDR3 bases are TGCGCCAGCAGCCAGCATATACAGGGGATGAACACTGAAGCTTTCTTT.

The CDR3 region has the DNA TGTGCCAGCTCACCCGCAGGGGGCGATTGGGCAGATACGCAGTATTTT. As protein: CASSPAGGDWADTQYF. This chain uses TRBV18 with TRBJ2-3; 8 bases are shared with TRBD1. The germline V gene has CDR1 KGHSH and CDR2 LQKENI. The J segment lost 4 bases and the V segment lost 3 bases, leaving 9 bases of the junction unmatched. The CDR3 has 16 residues.

V and J are TRBV12-3 or TRBV12-4 and TRBJ1-1; no clear D. The CDR3 consists of 13 residues. Trimming took 2 bases from V and 2 from J, leaving 6 bases between them. For the CDR3, the DNA is TGTGCCAGCAGTTTATTATTTAACACTGAAGCTTTCTTT. This translates into CASSLLFNTEAFF.

The rearrangement joins TRBV11-2 to TRBJ1-6, with 8 bases aligning to TRBD1. The CDR3 covers 15 residues. V gave up 3 bases and J gave up 6 bases; unmatched junction bases: 4. Germline-derived CDR1 and CDR2 are SGHAT and FQNNGV. The CDR3 nucleotides are TGTGCCAGCAGCTTTGACAGGGGCCCTAATTCACCCCTCCACTTT. Encoded protein: CASSFDRGPNSPLHF.

This sequence joins TRBV11-2 and TRBJ2-7; D perhaps matches TRBD2 (6 bases). CDR3 length: 13 residues. V shed 5 bases and J shed 6 bases, with 14 bases lying between them. Germline loops: CDR1 SGHAT, CDR2 FQNNGV. In DNA, the CDR3 is TGTGCCAGCAGCCCCTGGGCGGGATCCGAGCAGTACTTC. Protein product: CASSPWAGSEQYF.

This chain joins TRBV2 and TRBJ1-6, with D uncertain. With 7 bases removed from V and 7 bases from J, the gap between germline ends came to 11 bases. The CDR3 has 13 residues. The germline V gene has CDR1 SNHLY and CDR2 FYNNEI. The chain's CDR3 is CASTTPGNSPLHF. In DNA, the CDR3 is TGTGCCAGCACCACTCCGGGAAATTCACCCCTCCACTTT.

This chain links TRBV4-1 with TRBJ1-1; 10 nucleotides match TRBD1. Per the germline V gene, CDR1 is MGHRA and CDR2 is YSYEKL. The CDR3 is 14 amino acids. The trim removed 0 bases at V and 10 bases at J, leaving 5 bases unmatched. The CDR3 bases are TGCGCCAGCAGCCAAGATGACAGGGGGCTGGGAGCTTTCTTT. It is translated as CASSQDDRGLGAFF.

The chain has TRBV3-1 (or the pseudogene TRBV3-2) and TRBJ1-2, with D possibly being TRBD1 (6 bases). Germline-derived CDR1 and CDR2 are LGHDT and YNNKEL (reference sequence). There are 14 residues in the CDR3. V dropped 0 bases and J dropped 8 bases, with 13 bases sitting between them. The CDR3 loop reads CASSQDLGAGGYTF. The DNA for the CDR3 is TGTGCCAGCAGCCAAGATTTGGGGGCAGGGGGCTACACCTTC.

With regard to this clone: The sample carries other DNA sequences with the same CDR3. The CDR3: CASSFLGTGGNEKLFF. The DNA for the CDR3 is TGTGCCAGCAGCTTCCTTGGGACAGGGGGAAATGAAAAACTGTTTTTT. This chain connects TRBV11-2 to TRBJ1-4, with 11 bases that match TRBD1. Looked up from germline, CDR1 is SGHAT and CDR2 is FQNNGV. The length of the CDR3 is 16 residues. V trimming: 3 bases; J trimming: 5 bases; junction bases outside the gene matches: 5.